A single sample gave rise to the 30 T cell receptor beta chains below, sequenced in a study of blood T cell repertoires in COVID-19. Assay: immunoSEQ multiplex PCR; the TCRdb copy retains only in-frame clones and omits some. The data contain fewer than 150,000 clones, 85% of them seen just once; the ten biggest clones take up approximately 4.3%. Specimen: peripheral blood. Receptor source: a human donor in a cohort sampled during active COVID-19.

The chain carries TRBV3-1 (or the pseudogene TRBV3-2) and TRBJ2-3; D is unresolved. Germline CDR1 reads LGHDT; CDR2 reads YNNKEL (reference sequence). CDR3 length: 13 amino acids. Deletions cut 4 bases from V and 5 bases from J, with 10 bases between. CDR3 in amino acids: CASSPLSQDTQYF. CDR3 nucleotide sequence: TGTGCCAGCAGCCCCCTAAGCCAAGATACGCAGTATTTT.

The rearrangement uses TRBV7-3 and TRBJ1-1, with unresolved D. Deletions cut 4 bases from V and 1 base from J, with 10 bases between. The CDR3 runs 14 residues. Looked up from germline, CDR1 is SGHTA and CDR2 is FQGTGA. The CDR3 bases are TGTGCCAGCAGCTCTGGACTGGCGAACACTGAAGCTTTCTTT. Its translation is CASSSGLANTEAFF.

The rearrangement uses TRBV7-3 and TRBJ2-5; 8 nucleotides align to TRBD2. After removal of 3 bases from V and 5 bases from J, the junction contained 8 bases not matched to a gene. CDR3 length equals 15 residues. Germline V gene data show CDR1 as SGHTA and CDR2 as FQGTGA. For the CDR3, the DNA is TGTGCCAGCAGCTTGTCAGCGGGGGAGGGGGAGACCCAGTACTTC. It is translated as CASSLSAGEGETQYF.

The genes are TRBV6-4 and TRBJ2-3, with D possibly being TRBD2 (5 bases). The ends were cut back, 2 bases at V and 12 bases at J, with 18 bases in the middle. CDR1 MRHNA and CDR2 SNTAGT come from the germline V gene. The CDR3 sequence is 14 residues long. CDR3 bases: TGTGCCAGCAGTGACCCTCGCGAGGGTGAGGGACAGTATTTT. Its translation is CASSDPREGEGQYF.

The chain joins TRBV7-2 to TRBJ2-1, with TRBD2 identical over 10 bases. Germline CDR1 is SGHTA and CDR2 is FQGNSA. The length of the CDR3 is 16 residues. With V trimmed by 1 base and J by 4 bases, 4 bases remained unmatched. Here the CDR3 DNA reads TGTGCCAGCAGCTTAGGGCTAGCGGGGGCTTACAATGAGCAGTTCTTC. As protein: CASSLGLAGAYNEQFF.

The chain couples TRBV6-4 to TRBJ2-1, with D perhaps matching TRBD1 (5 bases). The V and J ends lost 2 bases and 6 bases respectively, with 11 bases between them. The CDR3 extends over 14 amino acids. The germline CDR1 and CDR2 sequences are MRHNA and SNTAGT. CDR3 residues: CASSDGAIANEQFF. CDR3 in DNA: TGTGCCAGCAGTGACGGGGCGATCGCCAATGAGCAGTTCTTC.

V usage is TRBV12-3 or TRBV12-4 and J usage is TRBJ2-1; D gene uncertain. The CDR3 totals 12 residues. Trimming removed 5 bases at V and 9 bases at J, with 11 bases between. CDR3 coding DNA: TGTGCCAGCAGTCGCCCCGGTGGTGAGCAGTTCTTC. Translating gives CASSRPGGEQFF.

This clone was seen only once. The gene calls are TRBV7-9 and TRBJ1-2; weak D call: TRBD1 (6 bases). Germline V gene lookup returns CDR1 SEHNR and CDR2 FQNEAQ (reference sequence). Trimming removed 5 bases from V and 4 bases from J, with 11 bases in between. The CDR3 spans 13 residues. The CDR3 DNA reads TGTGCCAGCAGCCCCCCAGGGGTCTATGGCTACACCTTC. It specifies CASSPPGVYGYTF.

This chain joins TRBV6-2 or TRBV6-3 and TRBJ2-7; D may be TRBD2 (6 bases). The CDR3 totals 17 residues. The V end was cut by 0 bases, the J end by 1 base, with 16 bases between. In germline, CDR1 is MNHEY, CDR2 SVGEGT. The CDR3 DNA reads TGTGCCAGCAGTTACTCCACGAGGAGCGGGCTTTCCTACGAGCAGTACTTC. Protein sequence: CASSYSTRSGLSYEQYF.

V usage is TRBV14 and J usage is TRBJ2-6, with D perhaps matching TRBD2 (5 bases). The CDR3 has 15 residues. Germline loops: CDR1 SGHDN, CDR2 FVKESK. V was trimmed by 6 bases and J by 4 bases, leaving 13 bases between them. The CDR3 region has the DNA TGTGCCAGCAGACCCTCGGGGTCGGGGGCCAACGTCCTGACTTTC. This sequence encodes CASRPSGSGANVLTF.

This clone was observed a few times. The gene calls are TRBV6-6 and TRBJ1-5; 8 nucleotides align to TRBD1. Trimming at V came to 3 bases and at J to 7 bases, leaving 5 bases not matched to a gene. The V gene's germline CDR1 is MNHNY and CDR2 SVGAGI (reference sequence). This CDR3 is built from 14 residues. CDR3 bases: TGTGCCAGCAGTTATCAGACAGGGGCCCAGCCCCAGCATTTT. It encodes CASSYQTGAQPQHF.

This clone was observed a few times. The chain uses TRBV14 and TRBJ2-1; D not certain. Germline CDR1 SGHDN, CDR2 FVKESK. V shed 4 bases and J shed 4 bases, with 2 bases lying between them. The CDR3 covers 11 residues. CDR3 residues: CASSLYNEQFF. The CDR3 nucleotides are TGTGCCAGCAGCCTATACAATGAGCAGTTCTTC.

The CDR3 sequence is CSASKPGGNEQFF. The DNA for the CDR3 is TGCAGTGCTAGTAAGCCGGGAGGTAATGAGCAGTTCTTC. The V and J genes are TRBV20-1 and TRBJ2-1; 7 bases fit TRBD2. The germline V gene encodes CDR1 DFQATT and CDR2 SNEGSKA (reference sequence). The CDR3 has 13 residues. The trim removed 3 bases at V and 7 bases at J, leaving 6 bases unmatched.

CDR3 bases: TGTGCCAGCAGTCCCAGGACAGGTGCGGATGAGCAGTTCTTC. This translates into CASSPRTGADEQFF. V usage is TRBV28 and J usage is TRBJ2-1; the match to TRBD1 covers 7 bases. J gave up 8 bases and V 5 bases, and 9 bases lay outside the gene matches. The CDR3 loop spans 14 amino acids. Germline V lookup: CDR1 MDHEN, CDR2 SYDVKM.

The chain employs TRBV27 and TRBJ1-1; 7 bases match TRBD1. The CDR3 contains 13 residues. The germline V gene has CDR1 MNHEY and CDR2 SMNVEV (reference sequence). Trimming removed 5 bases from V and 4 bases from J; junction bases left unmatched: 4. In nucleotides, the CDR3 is TGTGCCAGCAGTCAGACAGGGTTCACTGAAGCTTTCTTT. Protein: CASSQTGFTEAFF.

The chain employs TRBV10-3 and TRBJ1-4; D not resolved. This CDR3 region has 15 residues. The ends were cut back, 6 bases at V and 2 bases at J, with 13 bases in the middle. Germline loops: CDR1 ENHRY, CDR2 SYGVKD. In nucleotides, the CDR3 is TGTGCCATCAGCCCCACAACCAGGACTAATGAAAAACTGTTTTTT. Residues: CAISPTTRTNEKLFF.

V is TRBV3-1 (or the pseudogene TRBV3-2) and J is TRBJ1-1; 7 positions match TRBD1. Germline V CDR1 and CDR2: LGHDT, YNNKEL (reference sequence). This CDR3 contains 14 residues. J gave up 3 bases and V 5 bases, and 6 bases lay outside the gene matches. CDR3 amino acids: CASSWTGGDTEAFF. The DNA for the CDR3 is TGTGCCAGCAGCTGGACAGGTGGGGACACTGAAGCTTTCTTT.

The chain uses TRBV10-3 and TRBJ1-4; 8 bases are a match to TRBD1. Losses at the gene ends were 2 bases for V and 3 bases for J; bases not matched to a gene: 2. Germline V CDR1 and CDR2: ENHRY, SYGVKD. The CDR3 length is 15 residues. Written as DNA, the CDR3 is TGTGCCATCAGTGAGACGACAGGGGCTAATGAAAAACTGTTTTTT. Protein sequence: CAISETTGANEKLFF.

The CDR3 is CASSQDSSGGAYNEQFF. As DNA, the CDR3 is TGTGCCAGCAGCCAAGATTCCAGCGGGGGGGCCTACAATGAGCAGTTCTTC. The rearrangement links TRBV3-1 (or the pseudogene TRBV3-2) to TRBJ2-1, with 10 bases fitting TRBD2. The V gene's germline CDR1 is LGHDT and CDR2 YNNKEL (reference sequence). V dropped 0 bases and J dropped 2; count of bases not matched to a gene: 4. CDR3 length: 17 residues.

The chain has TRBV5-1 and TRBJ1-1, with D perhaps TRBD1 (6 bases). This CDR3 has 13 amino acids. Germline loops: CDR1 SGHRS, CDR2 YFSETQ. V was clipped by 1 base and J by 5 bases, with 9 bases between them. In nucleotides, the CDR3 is TGCGCCAGCAGCTTGAACAGGGCTACTGAAGCTTTCTTT. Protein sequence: CASSLNRATEAFF.

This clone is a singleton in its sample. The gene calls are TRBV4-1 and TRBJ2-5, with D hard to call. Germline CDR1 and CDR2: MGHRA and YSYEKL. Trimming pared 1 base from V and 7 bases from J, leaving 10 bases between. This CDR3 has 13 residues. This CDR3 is CASSQVTDVTQYF. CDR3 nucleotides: TGCGCCAGCAGCCAAGTTACAGACGTGACCCAGTACTTC.

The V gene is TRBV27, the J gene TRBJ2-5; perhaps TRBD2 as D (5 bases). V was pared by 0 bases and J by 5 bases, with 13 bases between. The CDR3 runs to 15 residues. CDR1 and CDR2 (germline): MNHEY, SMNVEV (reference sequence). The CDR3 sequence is CASSLSGSSWETQYF. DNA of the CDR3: TGTGCCAGCAGTTTATCGGGGAGCTCTTGGGAGACCCAGTACTTC.

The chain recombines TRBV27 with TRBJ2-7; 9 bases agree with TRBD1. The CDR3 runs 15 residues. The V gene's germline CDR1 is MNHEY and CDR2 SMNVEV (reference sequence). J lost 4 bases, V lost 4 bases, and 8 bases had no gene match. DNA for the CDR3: TGTGCCAGCAGTTCATCGGGACAGGGTAATTACGAGCAGTACTTC. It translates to CASSSSGQGNYEQYF.

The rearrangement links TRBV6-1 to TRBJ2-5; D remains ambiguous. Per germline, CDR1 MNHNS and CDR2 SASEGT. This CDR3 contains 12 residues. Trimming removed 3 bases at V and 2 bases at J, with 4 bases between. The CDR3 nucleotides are TGTGCCAGCAGTGACAGACAAGAGACCCAGTACTTC. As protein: CASSDRQETQYF.

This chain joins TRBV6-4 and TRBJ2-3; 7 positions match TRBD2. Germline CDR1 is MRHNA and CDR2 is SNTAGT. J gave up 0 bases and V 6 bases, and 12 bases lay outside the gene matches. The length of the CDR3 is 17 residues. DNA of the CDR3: TGTGCCAGCAGGCCAAATGGGGCTAGCGGCAGCACAGATACGCAGTATTTT. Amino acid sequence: CASRPNGASGSTDTQYF.

The DNA for the CDR3 is TGTGCCAGCAGCCCCCGACAGGGAGTCACCGGGGAGCTGTTTTTT. This encodes CASSPRQGVTGELFF. The chain carries TRBV5-4 and TRBJ2-2, with TRBD1 matching over 7 bases. V lost 4 bases and J lost 4; bases outside the gene matches: 7. There are 15 residues in the CDR3. The germline CDR1 and CDR2 sequences are SGHNT and YYREEE (reference sequence).

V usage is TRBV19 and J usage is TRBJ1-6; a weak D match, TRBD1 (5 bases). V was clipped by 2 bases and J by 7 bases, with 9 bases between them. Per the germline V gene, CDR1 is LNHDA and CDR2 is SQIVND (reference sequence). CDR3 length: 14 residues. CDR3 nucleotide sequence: TGTGCCAGTAGTATATCAGGGTGGAATTCACCCCTCCACTTT. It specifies CASSISGWNSPLHF.

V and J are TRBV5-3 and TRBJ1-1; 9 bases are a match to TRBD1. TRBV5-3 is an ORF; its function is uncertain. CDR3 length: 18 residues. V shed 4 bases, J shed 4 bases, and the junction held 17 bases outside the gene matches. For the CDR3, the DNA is TGTGCCAGAAGCATCCCAAACAGGGGGCGTAGGTTTATCACTGAAGCTTTCTTT. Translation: CARSIPNRGRRFITEAFF.

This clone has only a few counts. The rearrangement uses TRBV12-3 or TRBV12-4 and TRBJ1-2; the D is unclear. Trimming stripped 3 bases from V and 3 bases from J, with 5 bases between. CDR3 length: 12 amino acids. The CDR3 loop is CASSFRYYGYTF. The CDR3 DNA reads TGTGCCAGCAGTTTCCGGTACTATGGCTACACCTTC.

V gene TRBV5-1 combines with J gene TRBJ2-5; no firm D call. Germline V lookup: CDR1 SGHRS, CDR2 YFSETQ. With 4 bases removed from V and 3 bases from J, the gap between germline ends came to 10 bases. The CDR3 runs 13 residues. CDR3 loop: CASSPDTEETQYF. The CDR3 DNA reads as TGCGCCAGCAGCCCAGACACCGAAGAGACCCAGTACTTC.